The 9 T cell receptor beta chains presented below share a single source sample, sequenced in a study of T-cell memory formation after mild COVID-19 (dated by TCRdb to the early 2020s). The library relied on 5' RACE. Sequenced using an Illumina NovaSeq 6000. Clones were called with MiXCR by TCRdb after fastp trimmed the public reads at Q25, and only in-frame beta chains were retained. Entries are consolidated by CDR3 protein sequence, retaining the most common genes and DNA. This sample comprises about 200,000 distinct CDR3 sequences, more than 8% of them detected only once. The ten largest clones capture 3% to 4% of the sample. The specimen was PBMCs or a T cell subset sorted from them (not recorded which). Receptors were obtained from a man aged 18-30 years who had mild COVID-19 (a few samples of this study predate the infection). The sample titles of this study are shuffled in the database, so cell type and time point are left out; the donor was told from shared clones.

The J gene is TRBJ1-3, the V gene TRBV10-3; 12 nucleotides align to TRBD1. V was pared by 6 bases and J by 4 bases, with 4 bases of the junction left unmatched. This CDR3 contains 15 residues. In germline, CDR1 is ENHRY, CDR2 SYGVKD. The DNA of the CDR3 is TGTGCCATCAGGGGACAGGGGGCGTCCGGAAACACCATATATTTT. Its protein product is CAIRGQGASGNTIYF.

The genes are TRBV15 and TRBJ1-5; TRBD1 matches 7 bases. Germline assignment: CDR1 LNHNV and CDR2 YYDKDF (reference sequence). The V gene end was trimmed by 0 bases and the J gene end by 7 bases; junction bases not matched to a gene: 6. This CDR3 is built from 15 residues. As DNA, the CDR3 is TGTGCCACCAGCAGAGATCCGACAGGGAGGCAGCCCCAGCATTTT. This translates into CATSRDPTGRQPQHF.

This clonotype has at least ten counts. The rearrangement joins TRBV9 to TRBJ1-1; TRBD1 might be the D (5 bases). The V end was cut by 0 bases, the J end by 3 bases, with 9 bases between. This CDR3 has 14 amino acids. CDR1 SGDLS and CDR2 YYNGEE come from the germline V gene. CDR3 nucleotides: TGTGCCAGCAGCGTAGATGGGGGGGACACTGAAGCTTTCTTT. Translation: CASSVDGGDTEAFF.

This clonotype was seen only a few times. CDR3 protein: CASRSIGQGARGTEAFF. DNA of the CDR3: TGCGCCAGCAGGAGTATAGGACAGGGGGCGCGTGGCACTGAAGCTTTCTTT. The rearrangement uses TRBV4-3 and TRBJ1-1, with TRBD1 matching over 11 bases. Germline V gene sequence: CDR1 LGHNA, CDR2 YSLEER. V trimming: 6 bases; J trimming: 4 bases; junction bases outside the gene matches: 13. The length of the CDR3 is 17 residues.

This clonotype has ten or more counts. The rearrangement uses TRBV4-2 and TRBJ2-6, with D perhaps TRBD1 (5 bases). Trimming took 4 bases from V and 4 from J, leaving 14 bases between them. This CDR3 comprises 16 residues. Germline-derived CDR1 and CDR2 are LGHNA and YNFKEQ. The CDR3, as DNA: TGTGCCAGCAGCCCACAGGTTCTCAGAGGGGCCAACGTCCTGACTTTC. Translation gives CASSPQVLRGANVLTF.

This clonotype was counted many times. This chain joins TRBV7-2 and TRBJ1-2, with 8 bases lining up with TRBD1. Germline CDR1 reads SGHTA; CDR2 reads FQGNSA. The V and J ends lost 1 base and 2 bases, in that order; junction bases with no gene match: 3. This CDR3 has 15 residues. CDR3 in DNA: TGTGCCAGCAGCTTAGGGACAGGGAGGAACTATGGCTACACCTTC. This codes for CASSLGTGRNYGYTF. Drawing the rest from reference TRBV7-2 and TRBJ1-2, the complete variable domain is GAGVSQSPSNKVTEKGKDVELRCDPISGHTALYWYRQSLGQGLEFLIYFQGNSAPDKSGLPSDRFSAERTGGSVSTLTIQRTQQEDSAVYLCASSLGTGRNYGYTFGSGTRLTVV.

This clonotype was detected ten times or more. This rearrangement joins TRBV27 to TRBJ2-5, with 8 bases fitting TRBD1. CDR1 is MNHEY and CDR2 is SMNVEV in the germline V gene (reference sequence). This CDR3 is built from 16 residues. Unmatched junction bases numbered 9, after V lost 6 bases and J lost 0 bases. CDR3: CASRPYWGQDQETQYF. CDR3 coding DNA: TGTGCCAGCAGACCATATTGGGGACAGGACCAAGAGACCCAGTACTTC.

This clonotype was recorded many times. J is TRBJ2-1 and V is TRBV7-8, with 7 positions matching TRBD1. Germline-derived CDR1 and CDR2 are SGHVS and FQNEAQ. The CDR3 extends over 13 amino acids. V shed 6 bases, J shed 10 bases, and the junction held 9 bases outside the gene matches. The chain's CDR3 is CASSVLRGQEQFF. CDR3 DNA sequence: TGTGCCAGCAGTGTGCTCAGGGGACAGGAGCAGTTCTTC.

This clonotype was picked up a small number of times. The chain has TRBV7-9 and TRBJ2-7, with TRBD2 as a possible D gene (6 bases). The CDR3 sequence is 14 residues long. The V end lost 2 bases, the J end lost 3 bases, and 11 bases lay between the germline ends. CDR1 and CDR2 (germline): SEHNR, FQNEAQ (reference sequence). The CDR3 coding sequence is TGTGCCAGCAGCTTAATGGACGGGGGCTACGAGCAGTACGTC. This translates into CASSLMDGGYEQYV.